The 23 T cell receptor beta chains reported below all come from one sample, sequenced in a study of cytomegalovirus exposure and HLA in healthy donors. This PCR relied on a set of 60 Vbeta primers and 13 Jbeta primers. This table comes from immunoSEQ multiplex PCR, and its TCRdb copy is limited to in-frame clones, with some not included. Of approximately 120,000 clones listed, about 81% are singletons. Material for sequencing was PBMCs. The source of these receptors is a woman aged 25-40 years in good health and CMV-seronegative.

V and J are TRBV29-1 and TRBJ1-6; D remains ambiguous. Trimming removed 6 bases from V and 8 bases from J, with 11 bases in between. This CDR3 is 12 amino acids long. Germline loops: CDR1 SQVTM, CDR2 ANQGSEA. In nucleotides, the CDR3 is TGCAGCGTACCCCAGTTTTATTCACCCCTCCACTTT. It encodes CSVPQFYSPLHF.

This chain uses TRBV6-6 with TRBJ1-2; no reliable D call. CDR1 is MNHNY and CDR2 is SVGAGI in the germline V gene (reference sequence). V was pared by 6 bases and J by 6 bases, with 20 bases between. The CDR3 has 15 amino acids. In nucleotides, the CDR3 is TGTGCCAGCAGACCACCCGCAGACGGAGAGAATGGCTACACCTTC. Its protein is CASRPPADGENGYTF.

The chain combines TRBV20-1 with TRBJ2-7; TRBD1 is a possible D gene (5 bases). CDR3 length: 11 residues. Trimming removed 0 bases from V and 10 bases from J, with 10 bases in between. CDR1 and CDR2 from the germline V gene are DFQATT and SNEGSKA (reference sequence). The CDR3: CSAREDRIQYF. The CDR3 coding sequence is TGCAGTGCTAGAGAAGACAGAATTCAGTACTTC.

V and J are TRBV5-6 and TRBJ1-2; 11 bases line up with TRBD1. CDR3 length equals 14 residues. V dropped 3 bases and J dropped 8; count of bases not matched to a gene: 6. Per the germline V gene, CDR1 is SGHDT and CDR2 is YYEEEE. The CDR3 coding sequence is TGTGCCAGCAGCTGGGGGACAGGGGGTTTAGGCTACACCTTC. Its translation is CASSWGTGGLGYTF.

Worth noting for this clone: An end of the junction differs from the germline gene, which may be a read error. This chain uses TRBV19 with TRBJ1-2; 10 bases are a match to TRBD1. CDR1 and CDR2 from the germline V gene are LNHDA and SQIVND (reference sequence). The CDR3 length is 16 residues. CDR3 nucleotide sequence: TGTGCCAGTAGTATAGGGACCGGGACAGGGGCCTATAGCTACACCTTC. This sequence encodes CASSIGTGTGAYSYTF. The entire variable domain, with the rest obtained from reference TRBV19 and TRBJ1-2, is as follows: DGGITQSPKYLFRKEGQNVTLSCEQNLNHDAMYWYRQDPGQGLRLIYYSQIVNDFQKGDIAEGYSVSREKKESFPLTVTSAQKNPTAFYLCASSIGTGTGAYSYTFGSGTRLTVV.

The chain employs TRBV6-1 and TRBJ2-3; D unclear. CDR3 length: 15 residues. The ends were cut back, 4 bases at V and 0 bases at J, with 11 bases in the middle. Germline CDR1 and CDR2: MNHNS and SASEGT. DNA of the CDR3: TGTGCCAGCAGTGCAGTTAGCCATAGCACAGATACGCAGTATTTT. Its translation: CASSAVSHSTDTQYF.

The chain recombines TRBV6-6 with TRBJ2-7; D is perhaps TRBD1 (5 bases). This CDR3 has 14 amino acids. Between the trimmed V and J ends, which lost 10 bases and 2 bases, there was a span of 18 bases. The germline CDR1 and CDR2 sequences are MNHNY and SVGAGI (reference sequence). CDR3 amino acids: CAISRAGSPYEQYF. The CDR3, as DNA: TGTGCCATTTCCCGGGCAGGGTCCCCCTACGAGCAGTACTTC.

Written as DNA, the CDR3 is TGCGCCAGCAGTCAATCTGTCTGGTACAAACGATATAATTCACCCCTCCACTTT. Amino acids: CASSQSVWYKRYNSPLHF. The chain is built from TRBV23-1 and TRBJ1-6; D is uncertain. TRBV23-1 is recorded as an ORF, its role being uncertain. Trimming stripped 0 bases from V and 4 bases from J, with 16 bases between. CDR3 length equals 18 residues.

The chain employs TRBV19 and TRBJ2-3; D is perhaps TRBD1 or TRBD2 (9 bases each). This CDR3 has 19 amino acids. Germline V gives CDR1 LNHDA, CDR2 SQIVND (reference sequence). V lost 5 bases to trimming and J lost 2 bases, with 26 bases between them. The CDR3 region has the DNA TGTGCCAGTAGTGGGACAGGGACATACCTAGCGGGAAACACAGATACGCAGTATTTT. It yields the protein CASSGTGTYLAGNTDTQYF.

The CDR3 nucleotides read TGTGCCAGCAGCTTAGTGGGACTGGGGGTGGATACGCAGTATTTT. It encodes CASSLVGLGVDTQYF. The J gene is TRBJ2-3, the V gene TRBV7-2, with a weak D call TRBD2 (6 bases). The germline CDR1 and CDR2 sequences are SGHTA and FQGNSA. V was trimmed by 1 base and J by 6 bases, leaving 14 bases between them. The CDR3 is 15 amino acids.

This chain connects TRBV27 to TRBJ2-7; TRBD1 matches 9 bases. J gave up 0 bases and V 5 bases, and 8 bases lay outside the gene matches. Per the germline V gene, CDR1 is MNHEY and CDR2 is SMNVEV (reference sequence). The CDR3 has 16 amino acids. The CDR3 sequence is CASSIQGAVPSYEQYF. The CDR3 DNA sequence: TGTGCCAGCAGTATACAGGGGGCAGTCCCCTCCTACGAGCAGTACTTC.

V and J are TRBV7-9 and TRBJ2-5, with 8 nucleotides matching TRBD1. The J call may not be correct, given that the DNA end is closer to TRBJ2-7. Germline-derived CDR1 and CDR2 are SEHNR and FQNEAQ (reference sequence). CDR3 length: 14 residues. The CDR3 spells CASSLQDRAYEQYF. CDR3 coding DNA: TGTGCCAGCAGCTTACAGGACAGGGCCTACGAGCAGTACTTC.

The chain recombines TRBV7-2 with TRBJ2-3, with D perhaps matching TRBD2 (5 bases). The CDR3 is made up of 15 amino acids. Trimming stripped 5 bases from V and 5 bases from J, with 17 bases between. CDR1 SGHTA and CDR2 FQGNSA come from the germline V gene. Written as DNA, the CDR3 is TGTGCCAGCAGCACAAAGCTAGGACTTGGAGATACGCAGTATTTT. Translating it yields CASSTKLGLGDTQYF.

The chain is built from TRBV6-1 and TRBJ2-1; no definite D call. V gave up 0 bases and J gave up 7 bases, with 13 bases separating them. Germline V gene sequence: CDR1 MNHNS, CDR2 SASEGT. This CDR3 region has 15 residues. In DNA form, the CDR3 reads TGTGCCAGCAGTGAAGCGTACGGAGAGAGAAATGAGCAGTTCTTC. It specifies CASSEAYGERNEQFF.

This rearrangement joins TRBV29-1 to TRBJ1-2; no definite D call. Germline V gene sequence: CDR1 SQVTM, CDR2 ANQGSEA. This CDR3 comprises 13 residues. The ends were cut back, 0 bases at V and 6 bases at J, with 11 bases in the middle. The CDR3 DNA follows: TGCAGCGTTGAAGACAGGAATAGGAATGGCTACACCTTC. This sequence encodes CSVEDRNRNGYTF. The full variable domain, its missing parts supplied by reference TRBV29-1 and TRBJ1-2, is SAVISQKPSRDICQRGTSLTIQCQVDSQVTMMFWYRQQPGQSLTLIATANQGSEATYESGFVIDKFPISRPNLTFSTLTVSNMSPEDSSIYLCSVEDRNRNGYTFGSGTRLTVV.

The rearrangement uses TRBV6-1 and TRBJ2-2; TRBD1 matches 7 bases. The CDR3 loop spans 15 amino acids. Germline V gene data show CDR1 as MNHNS and CDR2 as SASEGT. Germline trimming cut 6 bases from V and 6 bases from J; bases unmatched to any gene: 10. The CDR3 loop is CASSHYRDSAGELFF. In DNA form, the CDR3 reads TGTGCCAGCAGCCACTACAGGGACAGTGCCGGGGAGCTGTTTTTT.

V usage is TRBV25-1 and J usage is TRBJ1-6; 7 nucleotides align to TRBD1. Germline CDR1 reads MGHDK; CDR2 reads SYGVNS. Trimming took 3 bases from V and 4 from J; bases not matched to a gene: 0. This CDR3 has 14 amino acids. The CDR3 DNA reads TGTGCCAGCAGTGAGGGACAGTATAATTCACCCCTCCACTTT. Amino acid sequence: CASSEGQYNSPLHF. The whole variable domain, filled in from reference TRBV25-1 and TRBJ1-6, reads EADIYQTPRYLVIGTGKKITLECSQTMGHDKMYWYQQDPGMELHLIHYSYGVNSTEKGDLSSESTVSRIRTEHFPLTLESARPSHTSQYLCASSEGQYNSPLHFGNGTRLTVT.

The rearrangement joins TRBV14 to TRBJ1-4, with a weak D call TRBD1 (6 bases). V gave up 2 bases and J gave up 14 bases, with 15 bases separating them. Germline V gene lookup returns CDR1 SGHDN and CDR2 FVKESK. The CDR3 extends over 13 amino acids. CDR3 sequence: CASSQSGVAGLFF. As DNA, the CDR3 is TGTGCCAGCAGCCAATCAGGGGTAGCTGGGCTGTTTTTT.

CDR3 protein: CASSILESAFTEAFF. In DNA, the CDR3 is TGTGCCAGTAGTATATTGGAAAGCGCTTTCACTGAAGCTTTCTTT. V is TRBV19 and J is TRBJ1-1; D gene ambiguous. The length of the CDR3 is 15 residues. V was shortened by 2 bases and J by 4 bases, with 14 bases between the two germline ends. The V gene's germline CDR1 is LNHDA and CDR2 SQIVND (reference sequence).

This clone has just a few counts. V is TRBV6-1 and J is TRBJ2-3, with TRBD2 identical over 11 bases. This CDR3 comprises 13 residues. Germline CDR1 reads MNHNS; CDR2 reads SASEGT. V was clipped by 4 bases and J by 7 bases; unmatched bases: 1. Written as DNA, the CDR3 is TGTGCCAGCAGTGGGACTAGCGGGTATACGCAGTATTTT. Its translation is CASSGTSGYTQYF.

The chain couples TRBV6-6 to TRBJ1-3; 9 bases fit TRBD1. There are 16 residues in the CDR3. Germline V gives CDR1 MNHNY, CDR2 SVGAGI (reference sequence). J was trimmed by 4 bases and V by 7 bases; bases with no gene match: 11. This chain's CDR3 is CASNIHRGLVGNTIYF. CDR3 in DNA: TGTGCCAGCAACATCCACAGGGGGCTAGTCGGAAACACCATATATTTT.

The rearrangement uses TRBV13 and TRBJ2-1; D is undetermined. Germline V gene lookup returns CDR1 PRHDT and CDR2 FYEKMQ (reference sequence). This CDR3 spans 14 amino acids. V was shortened by 4 bases and J by 4 bases, with 11 bases between the two germline ends. The CDR3 loop is CASSSRAAYNEQFF. CDR3 DNA: TGTGCCAGCAGCTCTCGCGCCGCGTACAATGAGCAGTTCTTC.

This chain joins TRBV28 and TRBJ2-7; weak D call: TRBD2 (5 bases). Trimming shortened V by 5 bases and J by 3 bases, and 8 bases separated the two germline ends. This CDR3 has 12 residues. Per the germline V gene, CDR1 is MDHEN and CDR2 is SYDVKM. CDR3 loop: CASSPTSYEQYF. The CDR3 bases are TGTGCCAGCAGTCCAACTAGCTACGAGCAGTACTTC. Full variable domain (remainder filled in from reference TRBV28 and TRBJ2-7): DVKVTQSSRYLVKRTGEKVFLECVQDMDHENMFWYRQDPGLGLRLIYFSYDVKMKEKGDIPEGYSVSREKKERFSLILESASTNQTSMYLCASSPTSYEQYFGPGTRLTVT.